Below are 26 T cell receptor beta chains sequenced from a single sample in a study of T-cell memory formation after mild COVID-19 (dated by TCRdb to the early 2020s). Library preparation was by 5' RACE. TCRdb names Illumina NovaSeq 6000 as the instrument used. The public reads were reprocessed in TCRdb via fastp at Q25 and MiXCR, keeping in-frame beta chains. One record per CDR3 amino acid sequence lists the most common genes and DNA. The sample profile shows about 170,000 distinct CDR3 sequences; roughly 13% of them were found once. 2.5% to 3.5% of the sample rests with the top ten. The sequenced material came from PBMCs or a T cell subset sorted from them (not recorded which). All receptors derive from a man aged 18 to 35 who had mild COVID-19 (a few samples of this study predate the infection). The sample titles of this study are shuffled in the database, so cell type and time point are left out; the donor was told from shared clones.

In this sample, this clonotype turned up a few times. The rearrangement links TRBV7-3 to TRBJ2-1, with 7 bases matching TRBD2. Germline assignment: CDR1 SGHTA and CDR2 FQGTGA. There are 14 residues in the CDR3. V shed 4 bases and J 10 bases; nucleotides not matched to a gene: 10. The CDR3 DNA reads as TGTGCCAGCAGCTCCTCCCTGGGGGGGAGGGAGCAGTTCTTC. Protein: CASSSSLGGREQFF.

This clonotype has just a few counts. V is TRBV29-1 and J is TRBJ1-1; 7 bases are a match to TRBD1. Germline V CDR1 and CDR2: SQVTM, ANQGSEA. Trimming cost V 5 bases and J 0 bases; bases outside gene matches: 3. The CDR3 covers 13 residues. CDR3 sequence reads: CSVSQGVNTEAFF. The CDR3, as DNA: TGCAGCGTTTCGCAGGGGGTGAACACTGAAGCTTTCTTT. Full variable domain (rest looked up from reference TRBV29-1 and TRBJ1-1): SAVISQKPSRDICQRGTSLTIQCQVDSQVTMMFWYRQQPGQSLTLIATANQGSEATYESGFVIDKFPISRPNLTFSTLTVSNMSPEDSSIYLCSVSQGVNTEAFFGQGTRLTVV.

This clonotype was detected only a few times. This chain links TRBV4-3 with TRBJ2-5; weak D call: TRBD1 (6 bases). Looked up from germline, CDR1 is LGHNA and CDR2 is YSLEER. The CDR3 consists of 14 residues. V dropped 0 bases and J dropped 4 bases, with 9 bases sitting between them. The CDR3 nucleotides read TGCGCCAGCAGCCAAGATGAACAGGGAGAGACCCAGTACTTC. Its protein is CASSQDEQGETQYF.

The rearrangement uses TRBV20-1 and TRBJ2-3, with D possibly being TRBD2 (6 bases). CDR1 and CDR2 from the germline V gene are DFQATT and SNEGSKA (reference sequence). Trimming shortened V by 2 bases and J by 2 bases, and 14 bases separated the two germline ends. There are 15 residues in the CDR3. The CDR3 DNA is TGCAGTGCTAGATCGATCGGGGGATACACAGATACGCAGTATTTT. Translation gives CSARSIGGYTDTQYF.

V gene TRBV24-1 combines with J gene TRBJ2-3; 7 bases match TRBD2. CDR1 is KGHDR and CDR2 is SFDVKD in the germline V gene. The CDR3 sequence is 16 residues long. V was clipped by 4 bases and J by 2 bases; unmatched bases: 8. This CDR3 is CATSEPEGTNTDTQYF. In DNA form, the CDR3 reads TGTGCCACCAGTGAACCCGAGGGGACTAACACAGATACGCAGTATTTT.

This chain connects TRBV7-6 to TRBJ1-6; 12 bases fit TRBD1. The V gene's germline CDR1 is SGHVS and CDR2 FNYEAQ. V lost 5 bases to trimming and J lost 7 bases; unmatched junction nucleotides: 3. The CDR3 totals 15 residues. The CDR3 DNA reads TGTGCCAGCAGCCTGGGACAGGGGGCAAATTCACCCCTCCACTTT. Protein sequence: CASSLGQGANSPLHF.

This clonotype was observed a few times. The V and J genes are TRBV6-5 and TRBJ2-1; 10 bases line up with TRBD2. The ends lost 4 bases at V and 4 bases at J; junction bases unmatched: 7. Germline V gene data show CDR1 as MNHEY and CDR2 as SVGAGI. The CDR3 has 16 amino acids. The CDR3 spells CASSSLTSGKYNEQFF. CDR3 coding DNA: TGTGCCAGCAGTTCCTTAACTAGCGGGAAGTACAATGAGCAGTTCTTC.

The table lists this clonotype with a few counts. The chain employs TRBV7-9 and TRBJ1-1, with TRBD1 matching 7 bases. CDR3 length equals 16 residues. Trimming took 5 bases from V and 1 from J; bases not matched to a gene: 10. Germline CDR1 is SEHNR and CDR2 is FQNEAQ (reference sequence). Here the CDR3 DNA reads TGTGCCAGCAGCCCCAAGTGGGACAGACCGAACACTGAAGCTTTCTTT. Amino acids: CASSPKWDRPNTEAFF.

This clonotype was observed a handful of times. V usage is TRBV18 and J usage is TRBJ2-5; D is unclear. CDR1 KGHSH and CDR2 LQKENI come from the germline V gene. The V end lost 0 bases, the J end lost 4 bases, and 6 bases lay between the germline ends. The length of the CDR3 is 13 residues. The CDR3 sequence: CASSPPPGETQYF. The CDR3 nucleotides read TGTGCCAGCTCACCACCACCCGGAGAGACCCAGTACTTC.

This clonotype was counted a few times. The chain uses TRBV18 and TRBJ1-1; D is ambiguous. Per the germline V gene, CDR1 is KGHSH and CDR2 is LQKENI. V was pared by 3 bases and J by 5 bases, with 13 bases between. The CDR3 length is 14 residues. The CDR3 sequence is CASSPPTRRTEAFF. As DNA, the CDR3 is TGTGCCAGCTCACCCCCCACCAGGCGTACTGAAGCTTTCTTT.

The CDR3 protein is CASSQSLYGNTIYF. The DNA for the CDR3 is TGTGCCAGCAGCCAAAGCCTATATGGAAACACCATATATTTT. V usage is TRBV7-6 and J usage is TRBJ1-3; D is unresolved. This CDR3 has 14 amino acids. CDR1 is SGHVS, CDR2 FNYEAQ, per germline. Trimming removed 5 bases from V and 3 bases from J, with 11 bases in between.

This clonotype was counted ten times or more. Sequence at one end of the junction differs from germline and may be a read error. This chain uses TRBV18 with TRBJ1-5, with D unresolved. The CDR3 sequence is 13 residues long. Germline V gene lookup returns CDR1 KGHSH and CDR2 LQKENI. The CDR3 protein is CASSPGENQPQHF. CDR3 in DNA: TGCGCCAGCAGCCCTGGAGAAAATCAGCCCCAGCATTTT.

This clonotype showed up many times. V is TRBV5-1 and J is TRBJ1-1; TRBD1 might be the D (5 bases). CDR3 length: 14 residues. V dropped 4 bases and J dropped 6 bases, with 16 bases sitting between them. The germline gives CDR1 SGHRS, CDR2 YFSETQ. The CDR3 sequence is CASSVQVFNAEAFF. The DNA for the CDR3 is TGCGCCAGCAGCGTACAGGTATTCAACGCTGAAGCTTTCTTT.

CDR3 residues: CASREGAKSEGYTF. The CDR3 DNA sequence: TGTGCCAGCAGAGAGGGGGCCAAATCAGAAGGCTACACCTTC. This chain links TRBV6-6 with TRBJ1-2; TRBD1 matches at 7 bases. In germline, CDR1 is MNHNY, CDR2 SVGAGI (reference sequence). J was trimmed by 8 bases and V by 6 bases; bases with no gene match: 12. There are 14 residues in the CDR3.

This sequence joins TRBV2 and TRBJ2-7; 14 bases align to TRBD2. The trim removed 7 bases at V and 2 bases at J, leaving 4 bases unmatched. Germline V gene sequence: CDR1 SNHLY, CDR2 FYNNEI. The CDR3 length is 15 residues. Here the CDR3 DNA reads TGTGCCAGCAAGGGACTAGCGGGGGACGCCTACGAGCAGTACTTC. Translating it yields CASKGLAGDAYEQYF.

This chain uses TRBV18 with TRBJ2-7; D possibly corresponds to TRBD1 (6 bases). V was clipped by 1 base and J by 6 bases, with 13 bases between them. This CDR3 contains 14 residues. Germline values: CDR1 KGHSH, CDR2 LQKENI. CDR3 sequence (DNA): TGTGCCAGCTCACCACGGGACACCTCTTCCGAGCAGTACTTC. Encoded protein: CASSPRDTSSEQYF.

This clonotype was seen a few times. J is TRBJ1-4 and V is TRBV27; 10 bases match TRBD1. The J segment lost 8 bases and the V segment lost 4 bases, leaving 7 bases of the junction unmatched. CDR3 length: 15 residues. Germline-derived CDR1 and CDR2 are MNHEY and SMNVEV (reference sequence). The CDR3 bases are TGTGCCAGCAGTTCATCCTGGGACAGGGGCGAAAAACTGTTTTTT. It is translated as CASSSSWDRGEKLFF.

The rearrangement links TRBV4-3 to TRBJ2-2; tentative D call: TRBD2 (6 bases). The V gene lost 4 bases and the J gene lost 4 bases, with 10 bases spanning the gap. Germline CDR1 LGHNA, CDR2 YSLEER. The CDR3 runs to 14 residues. In DNA form, the CDR3 reads TGCGCCAGCAGCCCCGCGGGACCCACCGGGGAGCTGTTTTTT. Its protein product is CASSPAGPTGELFF.

The V gene is TRBV5-4, the J gene TRBJ1-2; the D gene is possibly TRBD1 (5 bases). Trimming removed 0 bases at V and 3 bases at J, with 15 bases between. The germline V gene encodes CDR1 SGHNT and CDR2 YYREEE (reference sequence). The CDR3 contains 16 residues. The DNA for the CDR3 is TGTGCCAGCAGCTTGGCCTTGGGGCGCGAGGACTATGGCTACACCTTC. Encoded protein: CASSLALGREDYGYTF.

Only a few counts were recorded for this clonotype. The chain couples TRBV7-2 to TRBJ1-1; D call uncertain. The CDR3 length is 14 residues. Germline V gene data show CDR1 as SGHTA and CDR2 as FQGNSA. Trimming shortened V by 3 bases and J by 0 bases, and 8 bases separated the two germline ends. CDR3 nucleotide sequence: TGTGCCAGCAGCTTCGGGTCCCTGAACACTGAAGCTTTCTTT. It specifies CASSFGSLNTEAFF.

V gene TRBV7-2 combines with J gene TRBJ2-1; a weak D match, TRBD1 (5 bases). The length of the CDR3 is 11 residues. Germline assignment: CDR1 SGHTA and CDR2 FQGNSA. Trimming took off 5 bases at V and 15 bases at J, with 14 bases between the two ends. The CDR3, as DNA: TGTGCCAGCAGCCTTCAGGGTACTGGGTTCTTC. This translates into CASSLQGTGFF.

The chain carries TRBV5-1 and TRBJ1-6, with 7 bases that match TRBD1. The CDR3 has 16 amino acids. With V trimmed by 0 bases and J by 9 bases, 9 bases remained unmatched. CDR1 is SGHRS, CDR2 YFSETQ, per germline. CDR3: CASSLEGGNPPSPLHF. The CDR3 bases are TGCGCCAGCAGCTTGGAAGGGGGCAATCCCCCTTCACCCCTCCACTTT.

This clonotype was detected only a few times. This rearrangement joins TRBV6-6 to TRBJ2-7; possibly TRBD1 or TRBD2 for D (5 bases each). CDR1 and CDR2 from the germline V gene are MNHNY and SVGAGI (reference sequence). This CDR3 has 13 amino acids. V was clipped by 6 bases and J by 4 bases, with 13 bases between them. The CDR3 DNA reads TGTGCCAGCAGCTGGGGACCGCCGTACGAGCAGTACGTC. Protein: CASSWGPPYEQYV.

The rearrangement links TRBV7-6 to TRBJ2-1, with 8 nucleotides matching TRBD2. The V gene's germline CDR1 is SGHVS and CDR2 FNYEAQ. This CDR3 spans 16 amino acids. Trimming at V came to 5 bases and at J to 3 bases, leaving 9 bases not matched to a gene. The CDR3 loop is CASSPEAGANYNEQFF. The CDR3 bases are TGTGCCAGCAGCCCGGAAGCGGGGGCCAACTACAATGAGCAGTTCTTC.

This clonotype was seen only a few times. The V call is TRBV30, the J call TRBJ2-7; perhaps TRBD1 as D (5 bases). The CDR3 sequence is 11 residues long. Looked up from germline, CDR1 is GTSNPN and CDR2 is SVGIG (reference sequence). The V end was cut by 3 bases, the J end by 3 bases, with 6 bases between. The chain's CDR3 is CAWSTGYEQYF. The CDR3 bases are TGTGCCTGGAGCACAGGCTACGAGCAGTACTTC.

The V gene is TRBV6-2 or TRBV6-3, the J gene TRBJ2-1, with TRBD1 identical over 9 bases. V trimming: 6 bases; J trimming: 7 bases; junction bases outside the gene matches: 7. The CDR3 spans 14 residues. CDR1 and CDR2 from the germline V gene are MNHEY and SVGEGT. CDR3 DNA sequence: TGTGCCAGCAGACCGGGACAGGGTTGGAATGAGCAGTTCTTC. Translation gives CASRPGQGWNEQFF.